This TCR beta chain was sequenced in a study of T cell changes during pregnancy in multiple sclerosis. V was cut by 0 bases and J by 1 base, with 18 bases left in between. This CDR3 has 18 amino acids. Germline V gene sequence: CDR1 LGHNA, CDR2 YSLEER. Clones were sequenced by immunoSEQ multiplex PCR, and TCRdb holds only the in-frame ones, with some missing. The top ten clones hold roughly 2.4% of a sample with more than 50,000 clones, 90% to 95% of them seen once. This sequence originates from a female donor with multiple sclerosis, enrolled in a pregnancy study. The sample here was CD8+ T cells from peripheral blood mononuclear cells, taken after pregnancy. The chain links TRBV4-3 to TRBJ1-1; no clear D gene. CDR3 in amino acids: CASSQDSPPHYGNTEAFF. CDR3 DNA sequence: TGCGCCAGCAGCCAAGATAGCCCCCCGCACTATGGGAACACTGAAGCTTTCTTT.